Following are 21 T cell receptor beta chains from one sample sequenced in a study of cytomegalovirus exposure and HLA in healthy donors. The PCR ran on 60 Vbeta and 13 Jbeta primers. The repertoire was sequenced with immunoSEQ multiplex PCR; TCRdb's copy has only in-frame clones and lacks some. This sample has 160,000 or so clones; roughly 84% occur once, and the top ten carry roughly 2.3%. The source material was PBMCs. Receptors were obtained from a woman between 18 and 29 years old in good health and CMV-seronegative.

This clone was found once. This CDR3 is CASSRDRGAYGYTF. The CDR3 region has the DNA TGTGCCAGCAGCAGGGACAGGGGCGCTTATGGCTACACCTTC. The gene calls are TRBV27 and TRBJ1-2; 10 bases agree with TRBD1. Trimming at V came to 6 bases and at J to 5 bases, leaving 6 bases not matched to a gene. CDR1 is MNHEY and CDR2 is SMNVEV in the germline V gene (reference sequence). The CDR3 extends over 14 amino acids.

The chain carries TRBV27 and TRBJ2-1, with 7 bases fitting TRBD1. This CDR3 is 15 amino acids long. Trimming at V came to 5 bases and at J to 9 bases, leaving 13 bases not matched to a gene. Per the germline V gene, CDR1 is MNHEY and CDR2 is SMNVEV (reference sequence). Written as DNA, the CDR3 is TGTGCCAGCAGTAAAACAGGGGCGGTAGGGATTGAGCAGTTCTTC. This encodes CASSKTGAVGIEQFF.

V gene TRBV11-2 combines with J gene TRBJ2-7; 8 positions match TRBD2. Germline V lookup: CDR1 SGHAT, CDR2 FQNNGV. V lost 5 bases and J lost 7; bases outside the gene matches: 19. The CDR3 spans 17 residues. The CDR3 coding sequence is TGTGCCAGCAGCCAAGGGGCTATTCTAGCGGGTCGAGGGGAGCAGTACTTC. This encodes CASSQGAILAGRGEQYF. Using reference TRBV11-2 and TRBJ2-7 for the parts outside the CDR3, the full variable domain is EAGVAQSPRYKIIEKRQSVAFWCNPISGHATLYWYQQILGQGPKLLIQFQNNGVVDDSQLPKDRFSAERLKGVDSTLKIQPAKLEDSAVYLCASSQGAILAGRGEQYFGPGTRLTVT.

The chain recombines TRBV7-2 with TRBJ2-7, with D tentatively TRBD1 (5 bases). Trimming left V 1 base short and J 1 base short, with 8 bases between. This CDR3 has 14 residues. Germline V CDR1 and CDR2: SGHTA, FQGNSA. The CDR3 reads CASSLVPGSYEQYF. The CDR3 DNA reads TGTGCCAGCAGCTTAGTCCCAGGGTCCTACGAGCAGTACTTC.

In this sample, this clone turned up once. The rearrangement joins TRBV30 to TRBJ2-7, with 8 bases aligning to TRBD2. Germline CDR1 reads GTSNPN; CDR2 reads SVGIG (reference sequence). Unmatched junction bases numbered 10, after V lost 4 bases and J lost 2 bases. The CDR3 totals 15 residues. The CDR3, as DNA: TGTGCCTGGACCTTCGGGGGGGCACCAACCTACGAGCAGTACTTC. Translation gives CAWTFGGAPTYEQYF.

CDR3 loop: CASSLVRGRREEQYF. The CDR3 bases are TGTGCCAGCAGTTTGGTTCGGGGCCGCCGGGAGGAGCAGTACTTC. This rearrangement joins TRBV27 to TRBJ2-7; possibly TRBD2 for D (6 bases). The CDR3 loop spans 15 amino acids. V shed 3 bases and J shed 7 bases, with 19 bases lying between them. The V gene's germline CDR1 is MNHEY and CDR2 SMNVEV (reference sequence).

The genes are TRBV11-3 and TRBJ2-2, with 7 positions matching TRBD2. Per the germline V gene, CDR1 is SGHNT and CDR2 is YENEEA. The V gene end was trimmed by 0 bases and the J gene end by 3 bases; junction bases not matched to a gene: 4. The CDR3 contains 16 residues. Written as DNA, the CDR3 is TGTGCCAGCAGCTTAGATCGGGCGGGGGACACCGGGGAGCTGTTTTTT. It specifies CASSLDRAGDTGELFF.

This chain uses TRBV5-4 with TRBJ2-6; D unclear. Germline V lookup: CDR1 SGHNT, CDR2 YYREEE (reference sequence). This CDR3 is built from 15 residues. V was shortened by 0 bases and J by 0 bases, with 4 bases between the two germline ends. The CDR3 coding sequence is TGTGCCAGCAGCTTGGATCACTCTGGGGCCAACGTCCTGACTTTC. It specifies CASSLDHSGANVLTF.

The rearrangement joins TRBV5-6 to TRBJ1-2; perhaps TRBD1 as D (6 bases). The CDR3 runs to 16 residues. CDR1 and CDR2 (germline): SGHDT, YYEEEE. V shed 2 bases and J shed 6 bases, with 20 bases lying between them. The CDR3 region is CASSLVGRGAADGYTF. CDR3 in DNA: TGTGCCAGCAGCTTAGTAGGCAGGGGCGCTGCCGATGGCTACACCTTC.

CDR3 amino acids: CASSQTSARVKKEQYF. As DNA, the CDR3 is TGCGCCAGCAGCCAAACCTCGGCCAGGGTCAAGAAGGAGCAGTACTTC. The rearrangement joins TRBV4-1 to TRBJ2-7, with D perhaps TRBD1 (5 bases). The CDR3 runs 16 residues. Trimming removed 2 bases at V and 7 bases at J, with 21 bases between. Germline V gene sequence: CDR1 MGHRA, CDR2 YSYEKL.

The chain has TRBV7-2 and TRBJ1-1; 8 bases are a match to TRBD1. Germline V gene lookup returns CDR1 SGHTA and CDR2 FQGNSA. Losses at the gene ends were 3 bases for V and 4 bases for J; bases not matched to a gene: 4. There are 14 residues in the CDR3. For the CDR3, the DNA is TGTGCCAGCAGCTTTCGACAGGGGAGCACTGAAGCTTTCTTT. Translating it yields CASSFRQGSTEAFF.

The rearrangement uses TRBV30 and TRBJ1-2, with D maybe TRBD1 (5 bases). Germline assignment: CDR1 GTSNPN and CDR2 SVGIG (reference sequence). CDR3 size: 17 residues. Trimming stripped 0 bases from V and 5 bases from J, with 22 bases between. The CDR3 region has the DNA TGTGCCTGGAGTGTGGGGGGAGACAGTTTGAGAGATTATGGCTACACCTTC. Its translation is CAWSVGGDSLRDYGYTF.

The chain is built from TRBV6-5 and TRBJ1-4, with D uncertain. There are 14 residues in the CDR3. The ends were cut back, 6 bases at V and 5 bases at J, with 13 bases in the middle. Per the germline V gene, CDR1 is MNHEY and CDR2 is SVGAGI. The CDR3 DNA follows: TGTGCCAGCAGCCGGCGGGGTAGAAATGAAAAACTGTTTTTT. It is translated as CASSRRGRNEKLFF.

This clone was found once. This chain joins TRBV20-1 and TRBJ1-2; D remains ambiguous. Germline V gene lookup returns CDR1 DFQATT and CDR2 SNEGSKA (reference sequence). CDR3 length: 9 residues. Between the trimmed V and J ends, which lost 3 bases and 7 bases, there was a span of 3 bases. This chain's CDR3 is CSASRGYTF. For the CDR3, the DNA is TGCAGTGCTAGTCGTGGCTACACCTTC.

The chain is built from TRBV6-4 and TRBJ2-7; TRBD1 matches at 7 bases. The CDR3 has 16 residues. Unmatched junction bases numbered 8, after V lost 1 base and J lost 2 bases. Germline V lookup: CDR1 MRHNA, CDR2 SNTAGT. The CDR3 nucleotides are TGTGCCAGCAGTGACTTAACTCCCCAGGGGGCCTACGAGCAGTACTTC. Translation gives CASSDLTPQGAYEQYF.

The genes are TRBV5-1 and TRBJ2-1, with D hard to call. This CDR3 comprises 13 residues. Trimming took off 6 bases at V and 4 bases at J, with 11 bases between the two ends. CDR1 SGHRS and CDR2 YFSETQ come from the germline V gene. The CDR3 nucleotides read TGCGCCAGCACGCGGCCTCCTTACAATGAGCAGTTCTTC. As protein: CASTRPPYNEQFF.

This clone has just one count. The chain carries TRBV6-6 and TRBJ2-2, with TRBD2 identical over 8 bases. J lost 7 bases, V lost 6 bases, and 10 bases had no gene match. CDR3 length equals 15 residues. Germline V gene data show CDR1 as MNHNY and CDR2 as SVGAGI (reference sequence). CDR3 region: CASRREREYGGELFF. Here the CDR3 DNA reads TGTGCCAGCAGGCGAGAGCGGGAGTACGGCGGGGAGCTGTTTTTT.

This chain uses TRBV4-1 with TRBJ1-6; no definite D call. The CDR3 length is 12 residues. Deletions cut 1 base from V and 9 bases from J, with 4 bases between. Per germline, CDR1 MGHRA and CDR2 YSYEKL. The CDR3 here is CASSQVSSPLHF. As DNA, the CDR3 is TGCGCCAGCAGCCAAGTGAGTTCACCCCTCCACTTT.

CDR3: CASSVEGGGPPDTQYF. DNA for the CDR3: TGTGCCAGCAGCGTAGAAGGCGGGGGGCCCCCGGATACGCAGTATTTT. The chain combines TRBV9 with TRBJ2-3, with 8 bases matching TRBD2. Per germline, CDR1 SGDLS and CDR2 YYNGEE. The CDR3 runs to 16 residues. V shed 0 bases, J shed 6 bases, and the junction held 9 bases outside the gene matches.

The rearrangement joins TRBV27 to TRBJ2-3; D unclear. Trimming stripped 7 bases from V and 0 bases from J, with 11 bases between. The CDR3 loop spans 14 amino acids. Per the germline V gene, CDR1 is MNHEY and CDR2 is SMNVEV (reference sequence). The CDR3 DNA reads as TGTGCCAGCAAGACTTTCGGGAGCACAGATACGCAGTATTTT. This sequence encodes CASKTFGSTDTQYF.

This clone turned up a few times. This chain joins TRBV5-3 and TRBJ1-4, with 8 positions matching TRBD1. TRBV5-3 counts as an open reading frame of uncertain function. Trimming removed 4 bases from V and 5 bases from J; junction bases left unmatched: 7. This CDR3 is built from 15 residues. The CDR3 coding sequence is TGTGCCAGAAGCCCGCCGGGACAGGACAATGAAAAACTGTTTTTT. Translated: CARSPPGQDNEKLFF.